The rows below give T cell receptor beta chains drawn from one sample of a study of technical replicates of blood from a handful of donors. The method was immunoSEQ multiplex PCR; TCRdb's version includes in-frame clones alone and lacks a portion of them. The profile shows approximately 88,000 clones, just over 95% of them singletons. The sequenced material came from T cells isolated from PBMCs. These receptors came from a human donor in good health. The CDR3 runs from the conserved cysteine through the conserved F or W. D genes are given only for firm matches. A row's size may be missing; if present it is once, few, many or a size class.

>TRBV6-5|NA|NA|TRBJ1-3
CASSPGTNTIYF
TGTGCCAGCAGTCCAGGCACAAACACCATATATTTT
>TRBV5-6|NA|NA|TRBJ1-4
CASSFGGNEKLFF
TGTGCCAGCAGTTTTGGGGGGAATGAAAAACTGTTTTTT
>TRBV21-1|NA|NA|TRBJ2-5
CASIRLAGGHVGQETQYF
TGTGCCAGCATCCGGCTAGCGGGAGGGCACGTGGGCCAAGAGACCCAGTACTTC
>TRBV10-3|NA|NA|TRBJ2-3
CAIIAGNTQYF
TGTGCCATCATTGCGGGGAATACGCAGTATTTT
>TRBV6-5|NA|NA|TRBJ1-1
CASQVVGTEAFF
TGTGCCAGCCAGGTGGTCGGCACTGAAGCTTTCTTT
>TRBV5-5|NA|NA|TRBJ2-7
CASSLVQVNYEQYF
TGTGCCAGCAGCTTGGTTCAGGTTAACTACGAGCAGTACTTC
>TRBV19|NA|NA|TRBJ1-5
CASSIEGGASNQPQHF
TGTGCCAGTAGTATAGAAGGGGGGGCCAGCAATCAGCCCCAGCATTTT
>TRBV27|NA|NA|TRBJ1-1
CASSSSLQGTEAFF
TGTGCCAGCAGTTCCAGCTTACAGGGTACTGAAGCTTTCTTT
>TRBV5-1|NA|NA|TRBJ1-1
CASSFSITGSGTEAFF
TGCGCCAGCAGCTTCTCAATAACAGGGTCGGGCACTGAAGCTTTCTTT
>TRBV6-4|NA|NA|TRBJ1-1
CASSDRSRYTEAFF
TGTGCCAGCAGTGACCGATCCCGGTACACTGAAGCTTTCTTT
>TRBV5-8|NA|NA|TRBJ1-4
CASSLAQLNEKLFF
TGTGCCAGCAGCTTGGCCCAACTTAATGAAAAACTGTTTTTT
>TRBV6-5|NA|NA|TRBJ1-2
CASSYTLDRKIYGYTF
TGTGCCAGCAGTTACACCCTAGACAGGAAGATCTATGGCTACACCTTC
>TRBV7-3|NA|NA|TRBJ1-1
CASSLGTGSEAFF
TGTGCCAGCAGCCTAGGGACTGGGAGTGAAGCTTTCTTT
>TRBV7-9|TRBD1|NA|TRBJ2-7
CASSLLVITTGSSYEQYF
TGTGCCAGCAGCTTATTGGTCATAACGACAGGGAGCTCCTACGAGCAGTACTTC
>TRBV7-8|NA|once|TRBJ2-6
CASSSTTGPSGANVLTF
TGTGCCAGCAGCTCGACGACAGGACCCTCTGGGGCCAACGTCCTGACTTTC
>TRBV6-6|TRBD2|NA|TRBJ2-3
CASSYFTSGTDTQYF
TGTGCCAGCAGTTACTTTACTAGCGGGACAGATACGCAGTATTTT
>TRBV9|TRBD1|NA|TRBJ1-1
CASSPTGTGDAFF
TGTGCCAGCAGCCCTACCGGGACAGGGGACGCTTTCTTT
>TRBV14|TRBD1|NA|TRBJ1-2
CASRESGTGYGYTF
TGTGCCAGCAGAGAATCCGGGACAGGCTATGGCTACACCTTC
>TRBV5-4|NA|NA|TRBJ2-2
CASSLAPGSTGTGELFF
TGTGCCAGCAGCTTGGCCCCAGGTTCCACTGGGACCGGGGAGCTGTTTTTT
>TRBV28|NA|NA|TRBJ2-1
CASSLTSYEQFF
TGTGCCAGCAGTTTGACTAGTTATGAGCAGTTCTTC
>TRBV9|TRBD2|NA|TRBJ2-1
CASSGTSGTYSYNEQFF
TGTGCCAGCAGCGGGACTAGCGGGACATACTCCTACAATGAGCAGTTCTTC
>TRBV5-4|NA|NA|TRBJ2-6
CASSLGRGVSGANVLTF
TGTGCCAGCAGCTTGGGCAGGGGGGTATCTGGGGCCAACGTCCTGACTTTC
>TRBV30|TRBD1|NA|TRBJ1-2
CAWLPGQGSGYTF
TGTGCCTGGCTCCCGGGACAGGGATCTGGCTACACCTTC
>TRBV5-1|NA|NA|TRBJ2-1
CASSWWTGEGDNEQFF
TGCGCCAGCAGCTGGTGGACGGGAGAGGGCGACAATGAGCAGTTCTTC
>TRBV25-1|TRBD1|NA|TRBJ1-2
CASSEPTGEVYGYTF
TGTGCCAGCAGTGAACCCACAGGGGAGGTATATGGCTACACCTTC
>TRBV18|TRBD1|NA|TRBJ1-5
CASSPDDRGLTQPQHF
TGTGCCAGCTCACCCGACGACAGGGGGCTAACTCAGCCCCAGCATTTT